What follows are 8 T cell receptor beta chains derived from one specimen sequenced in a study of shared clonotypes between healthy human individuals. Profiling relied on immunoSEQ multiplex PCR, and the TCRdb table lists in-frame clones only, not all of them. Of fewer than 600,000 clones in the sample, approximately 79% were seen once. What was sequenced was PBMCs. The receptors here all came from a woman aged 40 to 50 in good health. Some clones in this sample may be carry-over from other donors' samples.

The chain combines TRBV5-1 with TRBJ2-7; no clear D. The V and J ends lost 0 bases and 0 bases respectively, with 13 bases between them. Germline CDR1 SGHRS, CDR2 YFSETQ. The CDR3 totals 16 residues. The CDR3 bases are TGCGCCAGCAGCTTGGATTCGGCTCGCCTCTCCTACGAGCAGTACTTC. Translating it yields CASSLDSARLSYEQYF.

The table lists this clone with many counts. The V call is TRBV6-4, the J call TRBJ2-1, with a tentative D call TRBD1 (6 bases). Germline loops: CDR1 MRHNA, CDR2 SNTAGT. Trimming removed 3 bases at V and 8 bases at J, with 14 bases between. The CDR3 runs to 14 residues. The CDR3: CASSESGVADEQFF. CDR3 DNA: TGTGCCAGCAGTGAATCAGGGGTTGCGGATGAGCAGTTCTTC.

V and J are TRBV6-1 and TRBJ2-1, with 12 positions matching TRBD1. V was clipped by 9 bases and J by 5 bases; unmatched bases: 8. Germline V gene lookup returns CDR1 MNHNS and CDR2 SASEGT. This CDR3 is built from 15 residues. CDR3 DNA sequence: TGTGCCAGTCTAGGGGGACAGGGGGCCCACAATGAGCAGTTCTTC. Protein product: CASLGGQGAHNEQFF.

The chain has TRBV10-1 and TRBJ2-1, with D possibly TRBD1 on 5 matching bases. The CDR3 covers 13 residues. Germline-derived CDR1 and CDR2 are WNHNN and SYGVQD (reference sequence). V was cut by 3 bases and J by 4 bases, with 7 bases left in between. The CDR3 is CASSEDSYNEQFF. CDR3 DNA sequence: TGCGCCAGCAGTGAAGACAGTTACAATGAGCAGTTCTTC.

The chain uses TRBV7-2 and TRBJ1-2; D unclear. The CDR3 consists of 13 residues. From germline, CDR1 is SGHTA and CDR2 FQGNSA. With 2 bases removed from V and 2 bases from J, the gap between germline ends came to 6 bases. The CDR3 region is CASSLHANYGYTF. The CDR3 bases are TGTGCCAGCAGCTTACACGCGAACTATGGCTACACCTTC. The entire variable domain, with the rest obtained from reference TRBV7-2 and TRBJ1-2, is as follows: GAGVSQSPSNKVTEKGKDVELRCDPISGHTALYWYRQSLGQGLEFLIYFQGNSAPDKSGLPSDRFSAERTGGSVSTLTIQRTQQEDSAVYLCASSLHANYGYTFGSGTRLTVV.

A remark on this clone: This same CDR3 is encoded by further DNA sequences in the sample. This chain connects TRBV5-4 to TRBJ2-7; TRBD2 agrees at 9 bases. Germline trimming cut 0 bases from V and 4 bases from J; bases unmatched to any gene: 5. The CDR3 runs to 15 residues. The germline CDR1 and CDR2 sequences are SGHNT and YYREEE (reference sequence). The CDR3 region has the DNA TGTGCCAGCAGCTTGGGGGGTAGCGGGAGTTACGAGCAGTACTTC. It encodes CASSLGGSGSYEQYF.

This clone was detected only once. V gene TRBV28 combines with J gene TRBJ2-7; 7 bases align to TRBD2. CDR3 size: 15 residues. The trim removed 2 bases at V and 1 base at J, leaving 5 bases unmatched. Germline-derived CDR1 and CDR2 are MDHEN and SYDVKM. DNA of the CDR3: TGTGCCAGCAGTTTACCCTATAGCGGGTCCTACGAGCAGTACTTC. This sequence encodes CASSLPYSGSYEQYF. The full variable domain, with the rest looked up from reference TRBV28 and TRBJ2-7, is DVKVTQSSRYLVKRTGEKVFLECVQDMDHENMFWYRQDPGLGLRLIYFSYDVKMKEKGDIPEGYSVSREKKERFSLILESASTNQTSMYLCASSLPYSGSYEQYFGPGTRLTVT.

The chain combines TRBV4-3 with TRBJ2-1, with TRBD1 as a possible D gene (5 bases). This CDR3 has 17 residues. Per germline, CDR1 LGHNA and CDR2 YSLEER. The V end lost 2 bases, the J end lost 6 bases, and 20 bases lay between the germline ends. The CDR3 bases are TGCGCCAGCAGCCAATGGTTGGGGCCACTTGAAGGCAATGAGCAGTTCTTC. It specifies CASSQWLGPLEGNEQFF.